This TCR beta chain derives from a study of STAT5B mutations in CD4+ large granular lymphocyte leukemia. This clone has only a few counts. Germline CDR1 SGHAT, CDR2 FQNNGV. The CDR3 contains 15 residues. Germline trimming cut 1 base from V and 5 bases from J; bases unmatched to any gene: 4. Sequenced by immunoSEQ multiplex PCR; TCRdb stores in-frame clones only, minus some. The sample has about 33,000 clones; 74% are singletons. The sample taken for sequencing was CD4+ T cells from blood buffy coats. This clonotype originated in a human donor in good health. This rearrangement joins TRBV11-2 to TRBJ2-3; the match to TRBD2 covers 9 bases. The CDR3 DNA reads TGTGCCAGCAGCTTAGGTAGCGGGAGTATAGATACGCAGTATTTT. Its protein product is CASSLGSGSIDTQYF.